A selection of T cell receptor beta chains follows, all from one sample in a study of a mutant IDH1 vaccine in newly diagnosed glioma. The protocol was immunoSEQ multiplex PCR, while the TCRdb copy is restricted to in-frame clones and leaves out a portion. The repertoire consists of roughly 34,000 clones, with more than 75% occurring once and the leading ten covering 12%. These receptors' targets are unknown. The starting material was PBMCs, obtained from a glioma patient whose treatment included an IDH1 peptide vaccine. These receptors were obtained from a woman aged 25 to 39 with glioma. The CDR3 runs from the conserved cysteine through the conserved F or W. A D gene is named only where the DNA matches it firmly. The size entry is marked missing in some rows and otherwise reads once, few, many or a size class.

TRBV11-2	-	TRBJ1-1	-	TGTGCCAGCAGCCCCAGGGCAGGGAACACTGAAGCTTTCTTT	CASSPRAGNTEAFF
TRBV7-2	TRBD1	TRBJ1-4	-	TGTGCCAGCAGCTGGATCGGGACAGAGACCGAAAAACTGTTTTTT	CASSWIGTETEKLFF
TRBV2	-	TRBJ1-5	-	TGTGCCAGCAGAGGGACCGAGAAGAGCAATCAGCCCCAGCATTTT	CASRGTEKSNQPQHF
TRBV7-3	-	TRBJ1-1	-	TGTGCCAGCAGCCCGACAAGGAACACTGAAGCTTTCTTT	CASSPTRNTEAFF
TRBV6-1	-	TRBJ1-5	medium-sized	TGTGCCGGGCAACAGGGTTGGGATCAGCCCCAGCATTTT	CAGQQGWDQPQHF
TRBV4-3	-	TRBJ1-3	once	TGCGCCAGCAGCCAAGATCTAGGCTGGGGGGCTGGAAACACCATATATTTT	CASSQDLGWGAGNTIYF
TRBV2	-	TRBJ1-1	-	TGTGCCAGCAGACGAACCGCAGTGAACACTGAAGCTTTCTTT	CASRRTAVNTEAFF
TRBV15	-	TRBJ2-5	-	TGTGCCACCAGCAGAGTTGACAGGCAAGAGACCCAGTACTTC	CATSRVDRQETQYF
TRBV4-1	TRBD1	TRBJ1-2	-	TGCGCCAGCAGCCAGTACCGGGACAGGGTAGCATTAGGCTACACCTTC	CASSQYRDRVALGYTF
TRBV9	-	TRBJ1-1	-	TGTGCCAGCAGCCCCTCCCGAAGGGGGGGAAGGGTCACTGAAGCTTTCTTT	CASSPSRRGGRVTEAFF
TRBV2	TRBD1	TRBJ1-1	-	TGTGCCAGCAGTGGATTAAGGGGGCGCGAAGCTTTCTTT	CASSGLRGREAFF
TRBV5-6	-	TRBJ2-7	-	TGTGCCAGCAGCCGGGACCCCGAGGGCCACGAGCAGTACTTC	CASSRDPEGHEQYF
TRBV7-2	-	TRBJ1-5	-	TGTGCCAGCAGCGGATCGACAAGCCCGCCCCAGCATTTT	CASSGSTSPPQHF
TRBV4-1	TRBD2	TRBJ2-5	-	TGCGCCAGCAGCCAAGACCCCCCACTAGCGGGGCCGAGCGAGACCCAGTACTTC	CASSQDPPLAGPSETQYF
TRBV29-1	-	TRBJ1-1	-	TGCAGCGTTGAACCGGGGTTCACTGAAGCTTTCTTT	CSVEPGFTEAFF
TRBV4-3	-	TRBJ2-5	-	TGCGCCAGCAGCCAAGATCTGTCAGGAAAAGAGACCCAGTACTTC	CASSQDLSGKETQYF
TRBV5-5	TRBD1	TRBJ2-1	-	TGTGCCAGCAGCTTGGCCCCGGGACAGGGCTACACTGAGCAGTTCTTC	CASSLAPGQGYTEQFF
TRBV7-2	-	TRBJ2-7	once	TGTGCCAGCAGCTTACACCCACATCCCTACGAGCAGTACTTC	CASSLHPHPYEQYF
TRBV10-1	-	TRBJ2-7	-	TGCGCCAGCAGTCTCATCCAGGGGGGTGAGCAGTACTTC	CASSLIQGGEQYF
TRBV28	-	TRBJ2-7	-	TGTGCCAGCAGTTTCGGGCAGCGCGAGCAGTACTTC	CASSFGQREQYF
TRBV12-1	-	TRBJ2-6	-	TGTGCCAGCAGCTCTGGGACTACCTGTAGGCGGTCTGGGGCCAACGTCCTGACTTTC	CASSSGTTCRRSGANVLTF
TRBV7-2	-	TRBJ1-2	-	TGTGCCAGCAGCTTAGCGCTGGTTGGTGGCTATGGCTACACCTTC	CASSLALVGGYGYTF
TRBV4-2	-	TRBJ1-5	-	TGTGCCAGCAGCCAAGAAGACCAGGAGGCCGTCGCGCCCCAGCATTTT	CASSQEDQEAVAPQHF
TRBV6-5	-	TRBJ1-1	-	TGTGCCAGCAGTACTACAGGGTTTGAAGCTTTCTTT	CASSTTGFEAFF
TRBV2	-	TRBJ1-1	-	TGTGCCAGCGGAAGGGCCCCTGGCACTGAAGCTTTCTTT	CASGRAPGTEAFF
TRBV19	-	TRBJ2-2	once	TGTGCCAGTAAGGAGGGGGGACTGACCACCGGGGAGCTGTTTTTT	CASKEGGLTTGELFF